The sequence of this TCR beta chain was determined in a study of cytomegalovirus exposure and HLA in healthy donors. A note on this clone: Its antigen is currently unknown.

Germline CDR1 and CDR2: LNHDA and SQIVND (reference sequence). The CDR3 covers 19 residues. V trimming: 8 bases; J trimming: 2 bases; junction bases outside the gene matches: 15. With 60 Vbeta and 13 Jbeta primers, the PCR was carried out. Libraries were prepared by immunoSEQ multiplex PCR; TCRdb keeps only in-frame clonotypes and omits some of them. The top ten hold around 3.5% of the sample, which has approximately 190,000 clones, approximately 80% seen once. Study-level findings and limits: Three chains linked to CMV were shown in vitro to be specific for CMV antigens. In a later analysis, TCR association rates varied by HLA locus: DRB1 most, HLA-C fewest.

This chain connects TRBV19 to TRBJ2-2; 12 positions agree with TRBD2. This TCR derives from a man between 40 and 49 years old in good health and CMV-seropositive. Sample: PBMCs. CDR3 coding DNA: TGTGCCAGTCTAAAGACGTGGACTAGCGGGATAGCTAACACCGGGGAGCTGTTTTTT. The encoded protein is CASLKTWTSGIANTGELFF.